This is a list of T cell receptor beta chains from one sample in a study of blood T cell repertoires in COVID-19. This table comes from immunoSEQ multiplex PCR, and its TCRdb copy is limited to in-frame clones, with some not included. The sample consists of 200,000 to 250,000 clones, about 84% of them appearing once. Sequencing was performed on peripheral blood. The source of these receptors is a man older than 75 with acute or convalescent COVID-19. Both conserved end residues are part of each CDR3. Fields, in order: D gene, clone size, V gene, J gene, CDR3 protein, CDR3 DNA. A D gene is named only where the DNA matches it firmly. Where a row states a size, it is once, few, many or the class of an expanded clone; other rows omit it.

D gene: .
clone size: .
V gene: TRBV9
J gene: TRBJ2-7
CDR3 protein: CASSVEAGAGGEQYF
CDR3 DNA: TGTGCCAGCAGCGTAGAAGCGGGCGCTGGCGGCGAGCAGTACTTC

D gene: TRBD1
clone size: .
V gene: TRBV5-1
J gene: TRBJ1-1
CDR3 protein: CASSPPRTGGMNTEAFF
CDR3 DNA: TGCGCCAGCAGCCCACCCCGGACAGGTGGGATGAACACTGAAGCTTTCTTT

D gene: TRBD1
clone size: few
V gene: TRBV6-5
J gene: TRBJ1-2
CDR3 protein: CASSPTGFYGYTF
CDR3 DNA: TGTGCCAGCAGTCCGACAGGGTTCTATGGCTACACCTTC

D gene: .
clone size: once
V gene: TRBV7-8
J gene: TRBJ2-7
CDR3 protein: CASSQGQRGEQYF
CDR3 DNA: TGTGCCAGCAGCCAAGGACAAAGGGGCGAGCAGTACTTC

D gene: TRBD1
clone size: .
V gene: TRBV19
J gene: TRBJ1-1
CDR3 protein: CASSIGGTGGPEAFF
CDR3 DNA: TGTGCCAGTAGTATTGGAGGGACAGGAGGCCCTGAAGCTTTCTTT

D gene: .
clone size: .
V gene: TRBV19
J gene: TRBJ1-3
CDR3 protein: CASSIRGHTGVNTIYF
CDR3 DNA: TGTGCCAGTAGTATTCGTGGGCACACAGGAGTAAACACCATATATTTT

D gene: TRBD1
clone size: .
V gene: TRBV19
J gene: TRBJ1-2
CDR3 protein: CASSIHLIRQGSGYTF
CDR3 DNA: TGTGCCAGTAGTATCCATCTCATCAGACAGGGTAGTGGCTACACCTTC

D gene: TRBD2
clone size: .
V gene: TRBV7-2
J gene: TRBJ2-3
CDR3 protein: CASTIGGTDTQYF
CDR3 DNA: TGTGCCAGCACCATCGGGGGGACAGATACGCAGTATTTT

D gene: TRBD2
clone size: .
V gene: TRBV19
J gene: TRBJ2-1
CDR3 protein: CASSIRASGRSSYNEQFF
CDR3 DNA: TGTGCCAGTAGTATTAGGGCTAGCGGGAGAAGCTCCTACAATGAGCAGTTCTTC

D gene: .
clone size: .
V gene: TRBV6-1
J gene: TRBJ2-7
CDR3 protein: CASSEGQATYEQYF
CDR3 DNA: TGTGCCAGCAGTGAAGGGCAGGCAACCTACGAGCAGTACTTC

D gene: .
clone size: .
V gene: TRBV27
J gene: TRBJ1-2
CDR3 protein: CASSLGRGALSGYTF
CDR3 DNA: TGTGCCAGCAGTTTAGGCCGGGGGGCGCTTAGTGGCTACACCTTC

D gene: .
clone size: .
V gene: TRBV11-2
J gene: TRBJ2-7
CDR3 protein: CASSLGSGIGEQYF
CDR3 DNA: TGTGCCAGCAGCCTAGGATCAGGGATAGGCGAGCAGTACTTC

D gene: TRBD1
clone size: few
V gene: TRBV27
J gene: TRBJ1-1
CDR3 protein: CASRRDRGFGTEAFF
CDR3 DNA: TGTGCCAGCAGGCGGGACAGGGGGTTTGGAACTGAAGCTTTCTTT

D gene: .
clone size: once
V gene: TRBV28
J gene: TRBJ1-1
CDR3 protein: CASGSLRGTEAFF
CDR3 DNA: TGTGCCAGCGGCTCCCTTCGGGGGACTGAAGCTTTCTTT

D gene: TRBD1
clone size: few
V gene: TRBV20-1
J gene: TRBJ1-5
CDR3 protein: CSASQGGKQPQHF
CDR3 DNA: TGCAGTGCTAGTCAAGGGGGCAAGCAGCCCCAGCATTTT

D gene: .
clone size: few
V gene: TRBV6-1
J gene: TRBJ2-1
CDR3 protein: CASSELGGGRGKSSNEQFF
CDR3 DNA: TGTGCCAGCAGTGAACTAGGCGGGGGCAGGGGAAAAAGTAGCAATGAGCAGTTCTTC

D gene: .
clone size: .
V gene: TRBV18
J gene: TRBJ1-2
CDR3 protein: CASSPADYYGYTF
CDR3 DNA: TGTGCCAGCTCACCGGCAGACTACTATGGCTACACCTTC

D gene: .
clone size: .
V gene: TRBV3-1/TRBV3-2
J gene: TRBJ1-2
CDR3 protein: CASSQDNGGIGGYTF
CDR3 DNA: TGTGCCAGCAGCCAAGATAACGGGGGGATAGGTGGCTACACCTTC

D gene: .
clone size: .
V gene: TRBV6-5
J gene: TRBJ1-1
CDR3 protein: CACWGGRNTEAFF
CDR3 DNA: TGTGCCTGTTGGGGCGGGAGGAACACTGAAGCTTTCTTT

D gene: .
clone size: few
V gene: TRBV5-1
J gene: TRBJ1-4
CDR3 protein: CASSLAGRGRDEKLFF
CDR3 DNA: TGCGCCAGCAGCTTGGCCGGGAGGGGCAGAGATGAAAAACTGTTTTTT

D gene: .
clone size: once
V gene: TRBV5-1
J gene: TRBJ1-6
CDR3 protein: CASSLGQGNSPLHF
CDR3 DNA: TGCGCCAGCAGCTTGGGCCAGGGGAATTCACCCCTCCACTTT

D gene: TRBD2
clone size: .
V gene: TRBV6-1
J gene: TRBJ2-3
CDR3 protein: CASSEVAGGVYGNTQYF
CDR3 DNA: TGTGCCAGCAGTGAGGTAGCGGGAGGGGTCTATGGGAATACGCAGTATTTT

D gene: .
clone size: .
V gene: TRBV11-3
J gene: TRBJ2-1
CDR3 protein: CASSPDSSYNEQFF
CDR3 DNA: TGTGCCAGCAGCCCTGATAGCTCCTACAATGAGCAGTTCTTC

D gene: .
clone size: .
V gene: TRBV19
J gene: TRBJ2-5
CDR3 protein: CASSHALNGQETQYF
CDR3 DNA: TGTGCCAGTAGTCACGCACTCAACGGCCAAGAGACCCAGTACTTC

D gene: TRBD2
clone size: .
V gene: TRBV13
J gene: TRBJ2-1
CDR3 protein: CASSLGGLAGDEQFF
CDR3 DNA: TGTGCCAGCAGCTTGGGGGGACTAGCGGGTGATGAGCAGTTCTTC

D gene: .
clone size: .
V gene: TRBV18
J gene: TRBJ1-2
CDR3 protein: CASSPKNPQGAGYTF
CDR3 DNA: TGTGCCAGCTCACCTAAAAATCCGCAGGGTGCTGGCTACACCTTC

D gene: .
clone size: .
V gene: TRBV11-1
J gene: TRBJ2-2
CDR3 protein: CASSPRGGSATGELFF
CDR3 DNA: TGTGCCAGCAGCCCCCGCGGAGGGAGCGCCACCGGGGAGCTGTTTTTT

D gene: .
clone size: .
V gene: TRBV18
J gene: TRBJ1-3
CDR3 protein: CASSPSEGSASGNTIYF
CDR3 DNA: TGTGCCAGCTCACCTTCGGAGGGCTCTGCCTCTGGAAACACCATATATTTT

D gene: TRBD1
clone size: .
V gene: TRBV9
J gene: TRBJ2-1
CDR3 protein: CASSDRDRGWNEQFF
CDR3 DNA: TGTGCCAGCAGCGACCGGGACAGGGGCTGGAATGAGCAGTTCTTC

D gene: .
clone size: .
V gene: TRBV11-3
J gene: TRBJ2-3
CDR3 protein: CASSFSTGTDTQYF
CDR3 DNA: TGTGCCAGCAGCTTTTCTACGGGCACAGATACGCAGTATTTT

D gene: TRBD1
clone size: .
V gene: TRBV5-1
J gene: TRBJ1-2
CDR3 protein: CASSPGQGGPNYGYTF
CDR3 DNA: TGCGCCAGCAGCCCGGGACAGGGAGGCCCTAACTATGGCTACACCTTC

D gene: TRBD1
clone size: .
V gene: TRBV6-1
J gene: TRBJ1-1
CDR3 protein: CASSDPSNRGRNTEAFF
CDR3 DNA: TGTGCCAGCAGTGACCCCTCAAACAGGGGGCGTAACACTGAAGCTTTCTTT

D gene: .
clone size: few
V gene: TRBV6-2/TRBV6-3
J gene: TRBJ2-7
CDR3 protein: CASSSPSGSLDEQYF
CDR3 DNA: TGTGCCAGCAGTTCCCCCTCGGGGAGCTTGGACGAGCAGTACTTC

D gene: TRBD1
clone size: .
V gene: TRBV19
J gene: TRBJ1-6
CDR3 protein: CASSSPDRQNSPLHF
CDR3 DNA: TGTGCCAGTAGTTCCCCGGACAGGCAAAATTCACCCCTCCACTTT

D gene: TRBD2
clone size: .
V gene: TRBV4-2
J gene: TRBJ2-4
CDR3 protein: CASSQRTSVAKNIQYF
CDR3 DNA: TGTGCCAGCAGCCAGAGGACTAGCGTGGCCAAAAACATTCAGTACTTC

D gene: TRBD1
clone size: .
V gene: TRBV29-1
J gene: TRBJ1-3
CDR3 protein: CSATRKGAGFGNTIYF
CDR3 DNA: TGCAGCGCCACAAGGAAGGGGGCAGGTTTTGGAAACACCATATATTTT

D gene: .
clone size: .
V gene: TRBV9
J gene: TRBJ2-3
CDR3 protein: CASSVVEADTQYF
CDR3 DNA: TGTGCCAGCAGCGTAGTCGAGGCAGATACGCAGTATTTT

D gene: .
clone size: .
V gene: TRBV24-1
J gene: TRBJ1-2
CDR3 protein: CATSDPPRGHYGYTF
CDR3 DNA: TGTGCCACCAGTGATCCGCCTCGGGGTCACTATGGCTACACCTTC

D gene: .
clone size: .
V gene: TRBV15
J gene: TRBJ1-1
CDR3 protein: CATSRQAGLTEAFF
CDR3 DNA: TGTGCCACCAGCAGACAAGCAGGGCTCACTGAAGCTTTCTTT

D gene: TRBD2
clone size: .
V gene: TRBV12-3/TRBV12-4
J gene: TRBJ2-1
CDR3 protein: CASRGTSGWYQFF
CDR3 DNA: TGTGCCAGCAGGGGCACTAGCGGCTGGTACCAGTTCTTC

D gene: TRBD1
clone size: .
V gene: TRBV7-6
J gene: TRBJ1-1
CDR3 protein: CASSQTGMNTEAFF
CDR3 DNA: TGTGCCAGCAGCCAGACAGGGATGAACACTGAAGCTTTCTTT

D gene: TRBD1
clone size: .
V gene: TRBV3-1/TRBV3-2
J gene: TRBJ1-4
CDR3 protein: CASSYYPGQAGNEKLFF
CDR3 DNA: TGTGCCAGCAGCTATTACCCGGGACAGGCCGGGAATGAAAAACTGTTTTTT

D gene: .
clone size: .
V gene: TRBV6-6
J gene: TRBJ1-1
CDR3 protein: CASSLYPETEAFF
CDR3 DNA: TGTGCCAGCAGTCTCTACCCTGAGACTGAAGCTTTCTTT

D gene: TRBD1
clone size: .
V gene: TRBV5-1
J gene: TRBJ1-5
CDR3 protein: CASSLGTGGQPQHF
CDR3 DNA: TGCGCCAGCAGCCTCGGGACAGGGGGACAGCCCCAGCATTTT